The 8 T cell receptor beta chains in this list originate from one sample, sequenced in a study of blood T cells in healthy people across ages. The use of a sample-barcoded 5' primer and a J-beta primer mix characterized a second PCR of roughly 6 to 11 cycles. TCRdb passed the 5' RACE reads through MiXCR, listing each CDR3 protein once. This sample has around 600,000 distinct CDR3 sequences; roughly 48% occur once, and the top ten carry 20% to 25%. Sequencing was carried out using blood. Receptors originate from a man aged 80 or over in good health.

This clonotype has only a few counts. This chain joins TRBV3-1 and TRBJ2-1, with D possibly matching TRBD1 (6 bases). V dropped 1 base and J dropped 4 bases, with 11 bases sitting between them. The germline V gene has CDR1 LGHDT and CDR2 YNNKEL (reference sequence). This CDR3 region has 15 residues. CDR3 DNA sequence: TGTGCCAGCAGCCAAGCTCGCCAGGGGTACAATGAGCAGTTCTTC. This sequence encodes CASSQARQGYNEQFF.

Comments on this clonotype: A much larger clone lies one base from this, so it may be a read error. The V gene is TRBV29-1, the J gene TRBJ2-5; TRBD2 matches 14 bases. The ends lost 5 bases at V and 11 bases at J; junction bases unmatched: 19. The CDR3 has 17 amino acids. From germline, CDR1 is SQVTM and CDR2 ANQGSEA. DNA for the CDR3: TGCAGCGTTTATCTCGGACTAGCGGGAGGCCAGGGGAATGAGCAGTACTTC. The encoded protein is CSVYLGLAGGQGNEQYF.

V usage is TRBV29-1 and J usage is TRBJ1-1, with TRBD1 as a possible D gene (5 bases). The V gene lost 8 bases and the J gene lost 5 bases, with 18 bases spanning the gap. Germline assignment: CDR1 SQVTM and CDR2 ANQGSEA. The CDR3 sequence is 13 residues long. For the CDR3, the DNA is TGCAGCCACTCAGGGACCGGGTTAACTGAAGCTTTCTTT. Amino acid sequence: CSHSGTGLTEAFF.

The V gene is TRBV7-8, the J gene TRBJ2-1; 13 nucleotides align to TRBD2. With V trimmed by 5 bases and J by 2 bases, 3 bases remained unmatched. Germline V gene data show CDR1 as SGHVS and CDR2 as FQNEAQ. The CDR3 totals 16 residues. CDR3 bases: TGTGCCAGCAGCAAAGGACTAGCGGGGGCCTACAATGAGCAGTTCTTC. It is translated as CASSKGLAGAYNEQFF.

This clonotype has only a few counts. This chain joins TRBV29-1 and TRBJ2-1, with 8 bases fitting TRBD2. Trimming cost V 7 bases and J 9 bases; bases outside gene matches: 11. The length of the CDR3 is 13 residues. Germline V CDR1 and CDR2: SQVTM, ANQGSEA. The CDR3: CSAGAGVTSEQFF. The CDR3 nucleotides read TGCAGCGCAGGAGCGGGAGTCACAAGTGAGCAGTTCTTC.

Note on this clonotype: The germline gene is not matched at one end of the junction; a read error may be the cause. This sequence joins TRBV4-1 and TRBJ2-7; 11 positions agree with TRBD2. This CDR3 comprises 17 residues. Germline V gives CDR1 MGHRA, CDR2 YSYEKL. In nucleotides, the CDR3 is TGCGCCAGCAGCCAAGGGAAAAATAGCGGGGGGGACTACGGGCAGTACTTC. It encodes CASSQGKNSGGDYGQYF.

Comment on this clonotype: This may come from a read error, since a much larger clone is one base off. The gene calls are TRBV6-6 and TRBJ1-5, with D possibly being TRBD1 (5 bases). Trimming removed 0 bases from V and 2 bases from J, with 11 bases in between. Per the germline V gene, CDR1 is MNHNY and CDR2 is SVGAGI (reference sequence). The CDR3 totals 16 residues. The CDR3 DNA reads as TGTGCCAGCAGTTACTCGGGGGGACGGGGCAATCAGCCCCAGCATTTT. This codes for CASSYSGGRGNQPQHF.

This clonotype was detected only a few times. A read error may explain this, as a much larger clone is one base away. The chain employs TRBV6-5 and TRBJ2-1, with a tentative D call TRBD2 (6 bases). Germline CDR1 and CDR2: MNHEY and SVGAGI. This CDR3 has 16 amino acids. Trimming pared 5 bases from V and 6 bases from J, leaving 20 bases between. The CDR3 protein is CASSPWEASALNEQFF. CDR3 coding DNA: TGTGCCAGCAGTCCCTGGGAGGCGTCCGCTCTCAATGAGCAGTTCTTC.